Below are 15 T cell receptor beta chains sequenced from a single sample in a study of shared clonotypes between healthy human individuals. Method: immunoSEQ multiplex PCR; TCRdb's copy keeps in-frame clones and lacks some. The table includes 2 million or so clones, roughly 94% detected once. Sequencing used naive CD4+ T cells sorted from blood. Subset defined: CD45RA+ positively selected. The receptors stem from a man younger than 35 in good health.

The chain is built from TRBV10-3 and TRBJ1-2; D perhaps matches TRBD1 (6 bases). V gave up 7 bases and J gave up 6 bases, with 12 bases separating them. Germline loops: CDR1 ENHRY, CDR2 SYGVKD. The CDR3 is 12 amino acids. CDR3 region: CAIMEQGDGYTF. DNA of the CDR3: TGTGCCATCATGGAACAGGGCGATGGCTACACCTTC.

The chain employs TRBV7-9 and TRBJ2-7, with TRBD1 matching 7 bases. J was trimmed by 5 bases and V by 5 bases; bases with no gene match: 9. Germline V gene lookup returns CDR1 SEHNR and CDR2 FQNEAQ (reference sequence). The CDR3 extends over 14 amino acids. CDR3 amino acids: CASSPGQWSHEQYF. The DNA for the CDR3 is TGTGCCAGCAGCCCGGGACAGTGGAGTCACGAGCAGTACTTC.

This chain joins TRBV7-2 and TRBJ1-4; a possible D gene is TRBD1 (6 bases). Trimming removed 5 bases from V and 4 bases from J, with 14 bases in between. Germline V gene data show CDR1 as SGHTA and CDR2 as FQGNSA. The CDR3 totals 15 residues. The CDR3 coding sequence is TGTGCCAGCAGCGAACGAACAGGGCTTAATGAAAAACTGTTTTTT. This translates into CASSERTGLNEKLFF.

CDR3 DNA: TGCGCCAGCAGTAATCAGTACAATGAGCAGTTCTTC. Protein sequence: CASSNQYNEQFF. The V and J genes are TRBV10-1 and TRBJ2-1; D ambiguous. The germline gives CDR1 WNHNN, CDR2 SYGVQD (reference sequence). V was trimmed by 5 bases and J by 4 bases, leaving 6 bases between them. The CDR3 sequence is 12 residues long.

The CDR3 is CASSASGGTYEQYF. DNA of the CDR3: TGCGCCAGCAGTGCGTCCGGCGGAACCTACGAGCAGTACTTC. The chain links TRBV10-1 to TRBJ2-7; D gene uncertain. Germline loops: CDR1 WNHNN, CDR2 SYGVQD (reference sequence). This CDR3 is built from 14 residues. V was cut by 4 bases and J by 2 bases, with 12 bases left in between.

In its sample, this clone was seen once. This rearrangement joins TRBV30 to TRBJ1-3, with 9 bases that match TRBD1. The V segment lost 2 bases and the J segment 5 bases; nucleotides outside the gene matches: 10. The CDR3 totals 16 residues. The V gene's germline CDR1 is GTSNPN and CDR2 SVGIG (reference sequence). CDR3 DNA: TGTGCCTGGAGTCAACCCAGGACAGGGGCTAGAAACACCATATATTTT. Amino acids: CAWSQPRTGARNTIYF.

The chain employs TRBV5-6 and TRBJ2-2, with 12 bases lining up with TRBD2. The CDR3 is 18 amino acids. CDR1 and CDR2 from the germline V gene are SGHDT and YYEEEE. J gave up 5 bases and V 0 bases, and 8 bases lay outside the gene matches. CDR3 DNA: TGTGCCAGCAGCTTGGGCCCCCATACTAGCGGGGGGACCGGGGAGCTGTTTTTT. Translation gives CASSLGPHTSGGTGELFF.

The V gene is TRBV4-3, the J gene TRBJ1-2; D remains ambiguous. Between the trimmed V and J ends, which lost 1 base and 4 bases, there was a span of 10 bases. CDR3 length: 14 residues. Germline lookup yields CDR1 LGHNA and CDR2 YSLEER. CDR3 sequence: CASSQVEGPYGYTF. CDR3 nucleotide sequence: TGCGCCAGCAGCCAAGTGGAGGGTCCCTATGGCTACACCTTC.

This clone has more than one count but fewer than ten. V usage is TRBV14 and J usage is TRBJ2-7; 10 bases map to TRBD2. This CDR3 has 17 residues. Germline CDR1 SGHDN, CDR2 FVKESK. The ends lost 0 bases at V and 1 base at J; junction bases unmatched: 6. The CDR3 coding sequence is TGTGCCAGCAGCCAAGATGCTAGCGGGGGTTATTCCTACGAGCAGTACTTC. Encoded protein: CASSQDASGGYSYEQYF.

The chain carries TRBV9 and TRBJ2-7; D may be TRBD1 (6 bases). V lost 0 bases and J 6 bases, leaving 16 bases between the germline ends. From germline, CDR1 is SGDLS and CDR2 YYNGEE. The CDR3 length is 15 residues. CDR3 protein: CASSVEVGTRGEQYF. In nucleotides, the CDR3 is TGTGCCAGCAGCGTAGAAGTGGGGACACGGGGCGAGCAGTACTTC.

For the CDR3, the DNA is TGTGCCAGCAGCCAACAGGTGGCAGGAGCCAACTATGGCTACACCTTC. This codes for CASSQQVAGANYGYTF. The rearrangement uses TRBV11-2 and TRBJ1-2, with D possibly being TRBD1 (5 bases). Trimming removed 5 bases at V and 2 bases at J, with 18 bases between. Germline V CDR1 and CDR2: SGHAT, FQNNGV. This CDR3 has 16 amino acids.

The chain recombines TRBV30 with TRBJ2-5; 9 nucleotides agree with TRBD1. The J call is in doubt because the DNA end fits TRBJ2-7 better. CDR1 and CDR2 (germline): GTSNPN, SVGIG (reference sequence). The CDR3 spans 15 residues. Here the CDR3 DNA reads TGTGCCTGGAGCGTCCTCGGGACAGGGCATAACGAGCAGTACTTC. Translation gives CAWSVLGTGHNEQYF.

The chain joins TRBV18 to TRBJ1-5; possible D gene TRBD1, 5 bases. This CDR3 has 14 residues. Trimming removed 2 bases at V and 6 bases at J, with 11 bases between. CDR1 KGHSH and CDR2 LQKENI come from the germline V gene. In DNA form, the CDR3 reads TGTGCCAGCTCACCAGAGGGGTCTAGTCAGCCCCAGCATTTT. Translation gives CASSPEGSSQPQHF.

V is TRBV2 and J is TRBJ1-5; D unclear. The CDR3 loop spans 12 amino acids. Germline V lookup: CDR1 SNHLY, CDR2 FYNNEI. With 7 bases removed from V and 2 bases from J, the gap between germline ends came to 6 bases. The CDR3 loop is CASTVGNQPQHF. The DNA for the CDR3 is TGTGCCAGCACCGTTGGCAATCAGCCCCAGCATTTT.

The CDR3 reads CASSESSGWDQPQHF. The CDR3, as DNA: TGTGCCAGCAGTGAAAGCTCAGGGTGGGATCAGCCCCAGCATTTT. The chain couples TRBV2 to TRBJ1-5, with TRBD1 as a possible D gene (5 bases). CDR3 size: 15 residues. CDR1 is SNHLY and CDR2 is FYNNEI in the germline V gene. Trimming stripped 2 bases from V and 5 bases from J, with 13 bases between.